The clone carrying this T cell receptor (beta chain) showed up just a few times. What it binds is not known. The CDR3 covers 17 residues. The ends lost 2 bases at V and 6 bases at J; junction bases unmatched: 7. Germline CDR1 reads MGHRA; CDR2 reads YSYEKL. The data were obtained in a study of early T cells in non-severe SARS-CoV-2 infection. In the study overall: The input, bulk RNA from unsorted whole blood, was sequenced, and chains were unpaired. The study, taken as a whole, reports: Using VDJdb, the matching emphasized anti-spike CD8 responses while missing private and CD4 specificities.

Each cDNA molecule carried a unique molecular identifier. Using its own MiXCR run on the 5' RACE reads, TCRdb lists one record per CDR3 protein. This table holds some 40,000 distinct CDR3 sequences, 9% to 15% found once. The clonotype originates from an adult who was a healthcare worker with PCR-confirmed SARS-CoV-2 infection or an uninfected control (not recorded which). The chain carries TRBV4-1 and TRBJ1-6; 10 bases agree with TRBD1. Sequencing was performed on whole blood. DNA of the CDR3: TGCGCCAGCAGCCAAAATCTTAGGGACAGGGGTAATTCACCCCTCCACTTT. Translation: CASSQNLRDRGNSPLHF.